Listed below are T cell receptor beta chains from one sample, sequenced in a study of blood T cell repertoires in COVID-19. Sequencing used immunoSEQ multiplex PCR; TCRdb keeps in-frame clones, though not all of them. The sample holds a few hundred thousand clones, around 87% seen once. Sequenced material: PBMCs or T cells enriched from blood (not recorded which). These receptors all stem from a woman younger than 30 with acute COVID-19. CDR3s leave out the opening cysteine and the closing phenylalanine or tryptophan.

TRBV12-3/TRBV12-4	TRBJ2-1	ASIPVGRDEQF
TRBV2	TRBJ2-1	ATSRDRGRDEQF
TRBV11-2	TRBJ1-3	ASSRGGGASGNTIY
TRBV4-1	TRBJ2-7	ASSQELAGGYEQY
TRBV7-9	TRBJ2-5	ASSPGQGIETQY
TRBV7-2	TRBJ1-5	ASSLLGQANQPQH
TRBV5-1	TRBJ1-1	ASSQIRGPHEAF
TRBV29-1	TRBJ1-3	SVVRQGGNTIY
TRBV30	TRBJ1-2	AWSGSYGYT
TRBV19	TRBJ1-5	ASKGQGDQPQH
TRBV7-9	TRBJ2-5	ASSELLAGGETQY
TRBV3-1/TRBV3-2	TRBJ2-7	ASSDVYALAGGREQY
TRBV11-2	TRBJ2-2	ASSLKARFPGELF
TRBV7-2	TRBJ1-1	ASSLALGEGTEAF
TRBV27	TRBJ1-4	ASSLETGRTNEKLF
TRBV7-6	TRBJ1-1	ASSLAASNTEAF
TRBV12-5	TRBJ1-1	ASGFTPLPITRTGTNTEAF
TRBV19	TRBJ2-1	ASSIDVAGTGSYNEQF
TRBV12-5	TRBJ1-3	ASGRVSQNTIY
TRBV6-1	TRBJ1-5	ASSEGATPNQPQH
TRBV7-9	TRBJ1-1	ASTKSGGTPKAF
TRBV4-1	TRBJ2-1	ASSQSSLPYNEQF
TRBV19	TRBJ2-1	ASGAGTGFYNEQF
TRBV19	TRBJ2-2	ASTPGRNTGELF
TRBV5-1	TRBJ2-5	ASTPGLAKETQY
TRBV27	TRBJ2-7	ASSLAGWGGEQY
TRBV4-1	TRBJ1-4	ASSQDHGQGVEKLF
TRBV10-3	TRBJ2-7	AISEPGQGAYEQY
TRBV7-3	TRBJ1-1	ASSLIGGDTEAF
TRBV7-6	TRBJ2-1	ASSLNPIDTKMFNEQF
TRBV19	TRBJ1-2	ASSPEPQGGLYGYT
TRBV19	TRBJ2-1	ATNHPGTALNEQF
TRBV27	TRBJ2-1	ASSPGLAAYNEQF
TRBV2	TRBJ1-5	ASSEQGPSTSQH
TRBV27	TRBJ1-2	ASSPWLGGPYGYT
TRBV2	TRBJ1-5	ASRAGTGAAQPQH
TRBV5-5	TRBJ2-1	ASSFPLASNEQF
TRBV19	TRBJ1-5	ATTGARQPQH
TRBV5-1	TRBJ2-2	ASSFGAGGDTGELF
TRBV20-1	TRBJ2-3	SGLRTDTQY
TRBV19	TRBJ2-1	ASSMSDYNEQF
TRBV7-9	TRBJ1-5	ASSRTGDSNQPQH
TRBV10-3	TRBJ1-1	AISESRRGEAF
TRBV27	TRBJ2-7	ASSLDQRRGEQY
TRBV18	TRBJ1-1	ASSPRTGETEAF